This T cell receptor beta chain was captured by sequencing in a study of shared clonotypes between healthy human individuals (TCRdb year 2020). With respect to the entire study: A few men and two women, aged 18 to 49 years, made up the cohort. Per donor, leukapheresis produced somewhere between about 0.94 and 8.9 billion PBMCs. For each donor, CD4 naive and CD4 memory were each given three plates, CD8 naive was given two plates, and CD8 memory was given one plate. Different laboratories and diverse techniques were used to prepare libraries and sequence TCR repertoires, to increase sequencing depth and limit assay-specific biases. The study deeply sequenced blood TCR repertoires of about 5 healthy adults to estimate repertoire size and the extent of clonotype sharing between individuals.

Including cysteine and phenylalanine, the CDR3 has 13 amino acids. Just CDR3 DNA is preserved here, 39 bases in frame from base 1. The CDR1 and CDR2 encoded by the germline V gene are SGHAT and FQNNGV. A distance of 9 bases separates the germline ends of V and J, which lose 4 bases and 5 bases respectively. Donors were healthy HIV-negative adults with no recently reported acute infections or vaccinations. Every donor was a Caucasian adult residing in Nashville, Tennessee, USA. The CD8 memory samples were a combination of magnetically selected CD45RO+ cells and CCR7-negative CD45RA+ effector memory (TemRA) cells. After blood collection by leukapheresis, PBMCs were isolated using Ficoll-Histopaque density gradient centrifugation and then cryopreserved in the vapor phase of liquid nitrogen. Purity and quantity of every magnetically sorted T cell population were checked by analytical flow cytometry. Genomic DNA was isolated from every sorted fraction and measured by UV absorbance on a Nanodrop 2000c.

TCR CDR3 regions were amplified from genomic DNA by multiplex PCR using the deep immunoSEQ assay. Extracted genomic DNA from each cell subset was distributed evenly across all wells of several immunoSEQ 96-well plates, and each plate was treated as a replicate. For sorted subsets, 150 to 250 ng of genomic DNA, equivalent to some 33,000 T cell genomes, went into each replicate PCR. Purified libraries were measured with a Qubit 3.0 fluorometer, size-checked on a Bioanalyzer 2100, and measured again with the KAPA Library Quantification kit. Every immunoSEQ 96-well plate was sequenced on a separate single-read 150-cycle Illumina NextSeq 550 flow cell. For the original study's pipeline: Because the immunoSEQ output included only junctional sequences and no quality scores, the filtering could not be the same as the filtering used for full-length reads. Sequences were annotated with PyIR, a Python wrapper for IgBLAST v1.9, and V/J genes and CDR3 were assigned using IMGT germline references. Reads were removed for weak V/J assignments (E-value above 1e-6), missing CDR3, stop codons, out-of-frame junctions, or ambiguous translated residues. V3J clonotypes were defined as sequences sharing the same inferred V gene, J gene, and CDR3 amino acid sequence. Percentage overlap between repertoires was calculated by dividing the number of shared unique clonotypes by the size of the smaller repertoire. Richness of each repertoire was evaluated using RTK rarefaction, the Chao1 estimator, and Recon v2.1 estimates of unobserved clonotypes. OLGA was used to compute generation probabilities for all TCRbeta clonotypes that the gDNA method yielded from a handful of donors. Not all clones reach the TCRdb copy of this immuneACCESS table, which keeps in-frame sequences only. Checked studies attribute under half of the gap to unresolved V genes and leave the rest unexplained. V and J calls and clone size are as listed in that table; D and trimming were resolved from the DNA. This sample gives under 120,000 clones in total; 65% to 75% of them show up just once. Jointly, the top ten make up approximately 24% of the sample.

Regarding this clone: This receptor's antigen is unknown. No quality values exist for individual bases; no much larger clone is one base distant.

Results and caveats for the whole study, not just this receptor: Only blood was sampled, and tissue TCR repertoires likely differ from those in blood. Pairwise subsampling led to the expectation that sequencing depth would affect the degree of clonotype sharing among donors. Compared with non-shared clonotypes, clonotypes shared by all four sorted-subset donors had higher generation probabilities. Rarefaction of sorted-subset datasets indicated incomplete sequencing despite the large sequencing depth. When a few donors were compared, the shared fraction of clonotypes was about 5.2% for naive CD4, 3% to 4% for naive CD8, more than 2% for memory CD4, and roughly 0.4% for memory CD8. Because the study included only a small number of donors, the genetic and exposure-history diversity represented was limited. Estimated clonotype richness was generally larger for naive than for memory subsets.

The chain links TRBV11-2 with TRBJ1-5; no D gene is confidently identified. The source material was memory CD8+ T cells sorted from blood. The meaning of the sample's cell subset or site label: CD45RO+ cells pooled with CCR7-negative TemRA cells. The receptor's source is a woman aged 30 to 39 in good health. The encoded CDR3 is CASSSQRDQPQHF. Here is the DNA: TGTGCCAGCAGCTCCCAGCGGGATCAGCCCCAGCATTTT.